Listed below are T cell receptor beta chains from one sample, sequenced in a study of naive and memory T cell subsets. TCRdb processed the UMI-ligation and nested PCR reads anew with MiXCR; each CDR3 protein has one entry. Here the sample spans roughly 100,000 distinct CDR3 sequences, 14% being singletons. Sample: naive CD8+ T cells from blood. Receptor source: a human donor in good health. Each CDR3 is given with its conserved first and last residue. Fields, in order: D gene, V gene, clone size, J gene, CDR3 DNA, CDR3 protein. A D gene is named only where the DNA matches it firmly. Some rows mark clone size as missing; the rest say once, few, many or name a class of expanded clone.

d_gene: .
v_gene: TRBV28
abundance: .
j_gene: TRBJ2-2
CDR3nt: TGTGCCAGCAGAACCGGGACCCGAGGGACCGGGGAGCTGTTTTTT
CDR3aa: CASRTGTRGTGELFF

d_gene: TRBD2
v_gene: TRBV7-6
abundance: many
j_gene: TRBJ2-1
CDR3nt: TGTGCCAGCAGCTCGAGGACTAGCGGGAGGGATGAGCAGTTCTTC
CDR3aa: CASSSRTSGRDEQFF

d_gene: TRBD1
v_gene: TRBV6-6
abundance: few
j_gene: TRBJ1-2
CDR3nt: TGTGCCAGCAGCCCCCTACCCACAGGGGACAACTATGGCTACACCTTC
CDR3aa: CASSPLPTGDNYGYTF

d_gene: .
v_gene: TRBV5-1
abundance: few
j_gene: TRBJ2-5
CDR3nt: TGCGCCAGCAGCTTGGGGGTCTGGTACCAAGAGACCCAGTACTTC
CDR3aa: CASSLGVWYQETQYF

d_gene: .
v_gene: TRBV19
abundance: many
j_gene: TRBJ2-1
CDR3nt: TGTGCCAGTAGTGTGGGCAGTCTGGATGAGCAGTTCTTC
CDR3aa: CASSVGSLDEQFF

d_gene: .
v_gene: TRBV12-3/TRBV12-4
abundance: few
j_gene: TRBJ2-1
CDR3nt: TGTGCCAGCAGTCTCCCACTAGTCGGGGAGCAGTTCTTC
CDR3aa: CASSLPLVGEQFF

d_gene: TRBD2
v_gene: TRBV20-1
abundance: few
j_gene: TRBJ2-7
CDR3nt: TGCAGTGCCCCAAGCGGACTAGCGGATAAGTACGAGCAGTACTTC
CDR3aa: CSAPSGLADKYEQYF

d_gene: .
v_gene: TRBV5-4
abundance: few
j_gene: TRBJ2-1
CDR3nt: TGTGCCAGCAGCTTGGATATATCGGGAACTAGTAATGAGCAGTTCTTC
CDR3aa: CASSLDISGTSNEQFF

d_gene: TRBD2
v_gene: TRBV7-8
abundance: .
j_gene: TRBJ2-3
CDR3nt: TGTGCCAGCAGCTTAGTGGGCCGGCTAGCGGGCACAGATACGCAGTATTTT
CDR3aa: CASSLVGRLAGTDTQYF

d_gene: .
v_gene: TRBV5-4
abundance: few
j_gene: TRBJ2-1
CDR3nt: TGTGCCAGCAGCTTGGGACTAGTAAATGAGCAGTTCTTC
CDR3aa: CASSLGLVNEQFF

d_gene: TRBD1
v_gene: TRBV11-3
abundance: many
j_gene: TRBJ2-1
CDR3nt: TGTGCCAGCAGCGTCGAACAGGGGTTCCATGAGCAGTTCTTC
CDR3aa: CASSVEQGFHEQFF

d_gene: .
v_gene: TRBV4-3
abundance: .
j_gene: TRBJ2-1
CDR3nt: TGCGCCAGCAGCCAAGACCCCAGCCCGAGGGCCAACTACAATGAGCAGTTCTTC
CDR3aa: CASSQDPSPRANYNEQFF

d_gene: .
v_gene: TRBV28
abundance: .
j_gene: TRBJ1-5
CDR3nt: TGTGCCAGCAGCCTCTTCCTGCGGGACGGCACATATAGCAATCAGCCCCAGCATTTT
CDR3aa: CASSLFLRDGTYSNQPQHF

d_gene: .
v_gene: TRBV28
abundance: few
j_gene: TRBJ2-1
CDR3nt: TGTGCCAGCAGTTTCGGTTACGGGACACCGATCTCTTATGAGCAGTTCTTC
CDR3aa: CASSFGYGTPISYEQFF

d_gene: TRBD1
v_gene: TRBV11-2
abundance: many
j_gene: TRBJ1-2
CDR3nt: TGTGCCAGCAGCTTAGAACAGGGGGCTTGGTATGGCTACACCTTC
CDR3aa: CASSLEQGAWYGYTF

d_gene: TRBD2
v_gene: TRBV6-5
abundance: few
j_gene: TRBJ2-5
CDR3nt: TGTGCCAGCATCGCTACCAACGGGACTAGCGGGGGGCCCTACGAGTACCAAGAGACCCAGTACTTC
CDR3aa: CASIATNGTSGGPYEYQETQYF

d_gene: TRBD1
v_gene: TRBV2
abundance: .
j_gene: TRBJ2-2
CDR3nt: TGTGCCAGCTTCGGTGGACCGGGACAGGGAGTTCCCGGGGAGCTGTTTTTT
CDR3aa: CASFGGPGQGVPGELFF

d_gene: .
v_gene: TRBV12-3/TRBV12-4
abundance: .
j_gene: TRBJ2-7
CDR3nt: TGTGCCAGCAGTTTGGCCGACGACTCCTACGAGCAGTACTTC
CDR3aa: CASSLADDSYEQYF

d_gene: .
v_gene: TRBV15
abundance: many
j_gene: TRBJ2-4
CDR3nt: TGTGCCACTGGTCTCCGGGAGAAAAACATTCAGTACTTC
CDR3aa: CATGLREKNIQYF

d_gene: .
v_gene: TRBV7-9
abundance: .
j_gene: TRBJ2-2
CDR3nt: TGTGCCAGCAGCCCCCCAGGTATCACCGGGGAGCTGTTTTTT
CDR3aa: CASSPPGITGELFF

d_gene: .
v_gene: TRBV6-2/TRBV6-3
abundance: few
j_gene: TRBJ1-2
CDR3nt: TGTGCCAGCACCTCCCGGAGGGACGGCTACACCTTC
CDR3aa: CASTSRRDGYTF

d_gene: TRBD1
v_gene: TRBV5-6
abundance: .
j_gene: TRBJ2-6
CDR3nt: TGTGCCAGCAGCTTGGCCGGGACAGCCTCTGGGGCCAACGTCCTGACTTTC
CDR3aa: CASSLAGTASGANVLTF

d_gene: .
v_gene: TRBV29-1
abundance: .
j_gene: TRBJ2-1
CDR3nt: TGCAGCGTCACTCCCGGGGTAGCCGAAAGCTCCTACAATGAGCAGTTCTTC
CDR3aa: CSVTPGVAESSYNEQFF

d_gene: .
v_gene: TRBV7-9
abundance: .
j_gene: TRBJ1-6
CDR3nt: TGTGCCAGCAGCCTAGGGATCTCCTATAATTCACCCCTCCACTTT
CDR3aa: CASSLGISYNSPLHF

d_gene: TRBD1
v_gene: TRBV20-1
abundance: .
j_gene: TRBJ2-7
CDR3nt: TGCAGTGCTCGCCCTCTCGGACAGGAACGGAACGAGCAGTACTTC
CDR3aa: CSARPLGQERNEQYF

d_gene: .
v_gene: TRBV5-6
abundance: many
j_gene: TRBJ1-6
CDR3nt: TGTGCCAGCAGCCAGGACGGATTTAATTCACCCCTCCACTTT
CDR3aa: CASSQDGFNSPLHF

d_gene: .
v_gene: TRBV10-3
abundance: .
j_gene: TRBJ2-1
CDR3nt: TGTGCCATCAAGGCCTCACCGCCCGAAACCGGGACTCCAAATCCCGACTCCTACAATGAGCAGTTCTTC
CDR3aa: CAIKASPPETGTPNPDSYNEQFF

d_gene: .
v_gene: TRBV6-5
abundance: few
j_gene: TRBJ2-2
CDR3nt: TGTGCCAGCAGTTACTCGCAGGACAATACCGGGGAGCTGTTTTTT
CDR3aa: CASSYSQDNTGELFF

d_gene: .
v_gene: TRBV2
abundance: many
j_gene: TRBJ2-1
CDR3nt: TGTGCCAGTCGGGACCATCGTTCCTACAATGAGCAGTTCTTC
CDR3aa: CASRDHRSYNEQFF

d_gene: .
v_gene: TRBV7-9
abundance: few
j_gene: TRBJ2-3
CDR3nt: TGTGCCAGCAAAACGACGGCGGATACGCAGTATTTT
CDR3aa: CASKTTADTQYF

d_gene: .
v_gene: TRBV20-1
abundance: few
j_gene: TRBJ2-3
CDR3nt: TGCAGTGCCGACAGAGCGGATACGCAGTATTTT
CDR3aa: CSADRADTQYF

d_gene: TRBD1
v_gene: TRBV20-1
abundance: .
j_gene: TRBJ1-4
CDR3nt: TGCAGTGCTACTGGGACAGAGAATGAAAAACTGTTTTTT
CDR3aa: CSATGTENEKLFF

d_gene: TRBD1
v_gene: TRBV7-9
abundance: .
j_gene: TRBJ1-1
CDR3nt: TGTGCCAGCAGCTTAGGTTACAGGGGGGGATCGGTCTCTGAAGCTTTCTTT
CDR3aa: CASSLGYRGGSVSEAFF

d_gene: .
v_gene: TRBV5-4
abundance: many
j_gene: TRBJ2-4
CDR3nt: TGTGCCAGCAGCTTGTATGGGGACGTCTTCATTCAGTACTTC
CDR3aa: CASSLYGDVFIQYF

d_gene: .
v_gene: TRBV5-6
abundance: .
j_gene: TRBJ2-7
CDR3nt: TGTGCCAGCAGCTTTACTGGGGAGCAGTACTTC
CDR3aa: CASSFTGEQYF

d_gene: .
v_gene: TRBV4-2
abundance: .
j_gene: TRBJ2-1
CDR3nt: TGTGCCAGCAGCCAAGATCTTCTTAGCTCCTACAATGAGCAGTTCTTC
CDR3aa: CASSQDLLSSYNEQFF

d_gene: .
v_gene: TRBV7-9
abundance: .
j_gene: TRBJ2-1
CDR3nt: TGTGCCAGCAGCCCAGAGGGGGTAGCCTACAATGAGCAGTTCTTC
CDR3aa: CASSPEGVAYNEQFF

d_gene: TRBD2
v_gene: TRBV12-3/TRBV12-4
abundance: .
j_gene: TRBJ2-5
CDR3nt: TGTGCCAGCAGTCCAAATAGCGGGGGCTTCCAAGAGACCCAGTACTTC
CDR3aa: CASSPNSGGFQETQYF

d_gene: .
v_gene: TRBV11-2
abundance: many
j_gene: TRBJ2-5
CDR3nt: TGTGCCAGCAGCCGGACGGGGAGGGAGACCCAGTACTTC
CDR3aa: CASSRTGRETQYF

d_gene: .
v_gene: TRBV4-3
abundance: few
j_gene: TRBJ1-1
CDR3nt: TGCGCCAGCAGCCAGATAGCAAGGGGAAGCGCTTTCTTT
CDR3aa: CASSQIARGSAFF

d_gene: .
v_gene: TRBV29-1
abundance: many
j_gene: TRBJ1-1
CDR3nt: TGCAGCGTTGAAAGCGGACAGCCTGAAGCTTTCTTT
CDR3aa: CSVESGQPEAFF

d_gene: .
v_gene: TRBV7-9
abundance: few
j_gene: TRBJ2-1
CDR3nt: TGTGCCAGCAGCCCAGCGACGATGTACAGGGTCAGGCAGTTCTTC
CDR3aa: CASSPATMYRVRQFF

d_gene: .
v_gene: TRBV29-1
abundance: few
j_gene: TRBJ2-7
CDR3nt: TGCAGCGTGTCCGGGACCCAAGCCTACGAGCAGTACTTC
CDR3aa: CSVSGTQAYEQYF

d_gene: .
v_gene: TRBV4-3
abundance: .
j_gene: TRBJ2-3
CDR3nt: TGCGCCAGCAGCCAATTCCCGGGCCTTCGTGCTACGCAGTATTTT
CDR3aa: CASSQFPGLRATQYF

d_gene: TRBD1
v_gene: TRBV28
abundance: .
j_gene: TRBJ1-5
CDR3nt: TGTGCCAGCAGTTCGACAGGGCTAAGCAATCAGCCCCAGCATTTT
CDR3aa: CASSSTGLSNQPQHF

d_gene: TRBD1
v_gene: TRBV27
abundance: many
j_gene: TRBJ1-6
CDR3nt: TGTGCCAGCAGTTGGGACAGCAATTCACCCCTCCACTTT
CDR3aa: CASSWDSNSPLHF

d_gene: TRBD1
v_gene: TRBV7-9
abundance: .
j_gene: TRBJ2-7
CDR3nt: TGTGCCAGCGGGAGGACAGGGGTCGAGCAGTACTTC
CDR3aa: CASGRTGVEQYF

d_gene: .
v_gene: TRBV28
abundance: .
j_gene: TRBJ2-7
CDR3nt: TGTGCCAGCGGTCAGGTTCCCTACGAGCAGTACTTC
CDR3aa: CASGQVPYEQYF

d_gene: .
v_gene: TRBV29-1
abundance: few
j_gene: TRBJ1-5
CDR3nt: TGCAGCGCCATTGATACCTATAGCAATCAGCCCCAGCATTTT
CDR3aa: CSAIDTYSNQPQHF

d_gene: .
v_gene: TRBV29-1
abundance: few
j_gene: TRBJ2-7
CDR3nt: TGCAGCGTCTGGGGGGACAAAAACTACGAGCAGTACTTC
CDR3aa: CSVWGDKNYEQYF

d_gene: .
v_gene: TRBV4-2
abundance: many
j_gene: TRBJ2-7
CDR3nt: TGTGCCAGCAGCCAAGAGGTAAAGGGCTCCTACGAGCAGTACTTC
CDR3aa: CASSQEVKGSYEQYF

d_gene: TRBD2
v_gene: TRBV7-3
abundance: .
j_gene: TRBJ2-1
CDR3nt: TGTGCCAGCAGCTCCCGACTAGCGGGAGGGGACAATGAGCAGTTCTTC
CDR3aa: CASSSRLAGGDNEQFF

d_gene: TRBD2
v_gene: TRBV6-1
abundance: .
j_gene: TRBJ2-1
CDR3nt: TGTGCCAGCAGTGAACGTGGTCGGGAGGTGACCTACAATGAGCAGTTCTTC
CDR3aa: CASSERGREVTYNEQFF

d_gene: TRBD1
v_gene: TRBV20-1
abundance: few
j_gene: TRBJ2-7
CDR3nt: TGCAGTGCTAGGCCGTCGGACAGGGATTCCTACGAGCAGTACTTC
CDR3aa: CSARPSDRDSYEQYF

d_gene: .
v_gene: TRBV2
abundance: many
j_gene: TRBJ2-3
CDR3nt: TGTGCCAGTAAGCGGGCAGATACGCAGTATTTT
CDR3aa: CASKRADTQYF

d_gene: TRBD2
v_gene: TRBV7-9
abundance: few
j_gene: TRBJ2-2
CDR3nt: TGTGCCAACGGGAAGACTAGCGGGGCGAACACCGGGGAGCTGTTTTTT
CDR3aa: CANGKTSGANTGELFF

d_gene: .
v_gene: TRBV5-1
abundance: many
j_gene: TRBJ2-7
CDR3nt: TGCGCCAGCAGCAGGGGGTACGAGCAGTACTTC
CDR3aa: CASSRGYEQYF

d_gene: .
v_gene: TRBV27
abundance: few
j_gene: TRBJ2-5
CDR3nt: TGTGCCAGCAGCCCGAAGTTTCTGGGCGGGGAGCAAGAGACCCAGTACTTC
CDR3aa: CASSPKFLGGEQETQYF

d_gene: TRBD2
v_gene: TRBV7-9
abundance: .
j_gene: TRBJ2-1
CDR3nt: TGTGCCAGCCGGACTAGCGGGCTCAATGAGCAGTTCTTC
CDR3aa: CASRTSGLNEQFF

d_gene: .
v_gene: TRBV7-8
abundance: few
j_gene: TRBJ2-1
CDR3nt: TGTGCCAGCAGCTTAGCCCTTGGGCCCAATGAGCAGTTCTTC
CDR3aa: CASSLALGPNEQFF